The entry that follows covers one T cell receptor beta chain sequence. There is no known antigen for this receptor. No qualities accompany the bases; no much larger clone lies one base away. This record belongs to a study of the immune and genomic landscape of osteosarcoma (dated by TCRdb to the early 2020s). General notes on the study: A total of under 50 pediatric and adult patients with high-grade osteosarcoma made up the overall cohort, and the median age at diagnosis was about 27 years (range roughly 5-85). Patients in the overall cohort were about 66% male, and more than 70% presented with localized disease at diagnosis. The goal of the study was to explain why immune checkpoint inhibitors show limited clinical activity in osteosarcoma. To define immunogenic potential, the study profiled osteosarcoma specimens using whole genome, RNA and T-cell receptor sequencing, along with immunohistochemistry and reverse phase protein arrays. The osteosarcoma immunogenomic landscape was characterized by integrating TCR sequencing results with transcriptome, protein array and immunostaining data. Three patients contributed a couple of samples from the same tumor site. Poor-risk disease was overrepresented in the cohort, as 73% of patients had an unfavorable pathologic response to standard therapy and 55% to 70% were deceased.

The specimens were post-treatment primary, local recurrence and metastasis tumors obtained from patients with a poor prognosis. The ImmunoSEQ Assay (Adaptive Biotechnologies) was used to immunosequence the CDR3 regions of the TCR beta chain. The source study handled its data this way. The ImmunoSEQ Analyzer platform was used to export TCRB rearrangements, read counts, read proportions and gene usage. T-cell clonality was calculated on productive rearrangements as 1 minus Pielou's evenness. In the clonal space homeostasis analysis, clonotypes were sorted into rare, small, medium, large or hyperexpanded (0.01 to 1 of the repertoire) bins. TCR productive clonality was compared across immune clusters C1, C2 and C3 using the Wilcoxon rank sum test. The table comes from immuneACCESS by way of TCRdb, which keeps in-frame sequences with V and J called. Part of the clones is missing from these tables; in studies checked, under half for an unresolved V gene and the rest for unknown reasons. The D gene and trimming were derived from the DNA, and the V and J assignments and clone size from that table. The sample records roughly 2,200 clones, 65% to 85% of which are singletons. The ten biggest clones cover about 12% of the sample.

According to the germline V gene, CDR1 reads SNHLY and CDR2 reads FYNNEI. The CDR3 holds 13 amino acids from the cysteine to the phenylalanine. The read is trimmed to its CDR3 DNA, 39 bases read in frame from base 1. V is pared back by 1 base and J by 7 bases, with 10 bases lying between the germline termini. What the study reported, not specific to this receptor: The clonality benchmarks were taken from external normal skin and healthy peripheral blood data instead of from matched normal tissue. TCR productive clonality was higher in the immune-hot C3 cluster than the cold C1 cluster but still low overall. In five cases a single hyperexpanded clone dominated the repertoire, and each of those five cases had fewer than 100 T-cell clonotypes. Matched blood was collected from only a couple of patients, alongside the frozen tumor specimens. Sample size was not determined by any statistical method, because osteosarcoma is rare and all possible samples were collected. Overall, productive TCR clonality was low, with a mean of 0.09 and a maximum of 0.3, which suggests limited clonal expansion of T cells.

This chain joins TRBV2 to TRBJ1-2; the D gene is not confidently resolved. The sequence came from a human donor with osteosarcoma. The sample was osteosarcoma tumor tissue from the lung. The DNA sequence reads TGTGCCAGCAGTGAAGTGGGTAGGGCTGGCTACACCTTC. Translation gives CASSEVGRAGYTF.